One sample yielded the 20 T cell receptor beta chains listed below, sequenced in a study of shared clonotypes between healthy human individuals. Repertoires were generated with immunoSEQ multiplex PCR, while TCRdb's copy carries only in-frame clones and drops some. This table holds about 1 million clones, roughly 80% found once. Sequenced sample: memory CD4+ T cells sorted from blood. Sample subset: CD45RA-negative fraction. The source is a man aged 18 to 30 in good health.

This clone was counted between two and nine times. The chain carries TRBV4-1 and TRBJ1-4; TRBD1 aligns across 7 bases. The V gene's germline CDR1 is MGHRA and CDR2 YSYEKL. The CDR3 contains 16 residues. The ends lost 5 bases at V and 4 bases at J; junction bases unmatched: 10. The CDR3 DNA follows: TGCGCCAGCAGCACCCGTGACAGGGCGGTTAATGAAAAACTGTTTTTT. Its protein product is CASSTRDRAVNEKLFF.

J is TRBJ1-6 and V is TRBV6-1, with D possibly TRBD1 on 6 matching bases. CDR1 and CDR2 from the germline V gene are MNHNS and SASEGT. The CDR3 totals 15 residues. V shed 7 bases and J shed 7 bases, with 17 bases lying between them. CDR3 nucleotides: TGTGCCAGCACCAGAAGAGGGACAACAAATTCACCCCTCCACTTT. Amino acids: CASTRRGTTNSPLHF.

The chain is built from TRBV4-1 and TRBJ2-1; D remains unclear. The CDR3 contains 15 residues. Trimming pared 4 bases from V and 7 bases from J, leaving 17 bases between. Germline assignment: CDR1 MGHRA and CDR2 YSYEKL. The CDR3 region has the DNA TGCGCCAGCAGCCCTGTTTTGGGGATCAGGAATGAGCAGTTCTTC. Translation gives CASSPVLGIRNEQFF.

The V gene is TRBV6-1, the J gene TRBJ1-2; a possible D gene is TRBD1 (5 bases). CDR3 size: 15 residues. Germline CDR1 reads MNHNS; CDR2 reads SASEGT. V was shortened by 8 bases and J by 3 bases, with 19 bases between the two germline ends. In DNA, the CDR3 is TGTGCCAGCCGCGAAGGGGCAGGACCTCACTATGGCTACACCTTC. Protein product: CASREGAGPHYGYTF.

Only one count was recorded for this clone. The rearrangement joins TRBV4-1 to TRBJ2-1; a possible D gene is TRBD2 (5 bases). This CDR3 contains 17 residues. Germline loops: CDR1 MGHRA, CDR2 YSYEKL. Deletions cut 1 base from V and 4 bases from J, with 17 bases between. The CDR3 loop is CASSQGRGGGSYNEQFF. CDR3 nucleotides: TGCGCCAGCAGCCAAGGCCGCGGAGGCGGATCTTACAATGAGCAGTTCTTC.

V usage is TRBV28 and J usage is TRBJ2-5, with a weak D call TRBD1 (5 bases). This CDR3 comprises 15 residues. V lost 3 bases to trimming and J lost 2 bases, with 13 bases between them. Germline V gene lookup returns CDR1 MDHEN and CDR2 SYDVKM. The CDR3: CASSLARAVQETQYF. The CDR3, as DNA: TGTGCCAGCAGTTTGGCCAGGGCTGTGCAAGAGACCCAGTACTTC.

This clone was seen repeatedly, ten times or more. Other DNA sequences of this sample code for an identical CDR3. This chain links TRBV28 with TRBJ1-6, with D maybe TRBD1 (5 bases). The ends were cut back, 5 bases at V and 8 bases at J, with 16 bases in the middle. Germline CDR1 is MDHEN and CDR2 is SYDVKM. There are 15 residues in the CDR3. CDR3 protein: CASSPSQGSYSPLHF. The CDR3 DNA follows: TGTGCCAGCAGTCCTAGTCAGGGCAGTTATTCACCCCTCCACTTT.

The chain employs TRBV28 and TRBJ1-5; D gene uncertain. The CDR3 loop spans 14 amino acids. V was pared by 7 bases and J by 1 base, with 11 bases between. Looked up from germline, CDR1 is MDHEN and CDR2 is SYDVKM. The CDR3 DNA is TGTGCCAGCAAGGGTGTTGGGAGCAATCAGCCCCAGCATTTT. It is translated as CASKGVGSNQPQHF.

The genes are TRBV13 and TRBJ1-1, with 7 bases fitting TRBD1. V trimming: 5 bases; J trimming: 5 bases; junction bases outside the gene matches: 8. This CDR3 contains 14 residues. Per germline, CDR1 PRHDT and CDR2 FYEKMQ (reference sequence). Here the CDR3 DNA reads TGTGCCAGCAGCCACAGGGGATTGCGGACTGAAGCTTTCTTT. Amino acid sequence: CASSHRGLRTEAFF.

The rearrangement uses TRBV2 and TRBJ2-7, with D unclear. Germline V lookup: CDR1 SNHLY, CDR2 FYNNEI. This CDR3 contains 10 residues. V was cut by 2 bases and J by 9 bases, with 5 bases left in between. The CDR3 DNA sequence: TGTGCCAGCAGTGAATGGTGGCAGTACTTC. Protein product: CASSEWWQYF.

CDR3 in DNA: TGCAGCGTTTCTAGCGGGGGGTTCTCCTACAATGAGCAGTTCTTC. Translated, it gives CSVSSGGFSYNEQFF. V gene TRBV29-1 combines with J gene TRBJ2-1; the match to TRBD2 covers 11 bases. J lost 0 bases, V lost 5 bases, and 3 bases had no gene match. Germline values: CDR1 SQVTM, CDR2 ANQGSEA. The CDR3 totals 15 residues.

CDR3 coding DNA: TGTGCCAGCAGCTTGGGCGGGAGAGAAGAAGAGACCCAGTACTTC. It encodes CASSLGGREEETQYF. The chain is built from TRBV5-4 and TRBJ2-5; 7 bases line up with TRBD2. The J segment lost 3 bases and the V segment lost 0 bases, leaving 5 bases of the junction unmatched. The CDR3 loop spans 15 amino acids. Germline CDR1 and CDR2: SGHNT and YYREEE (reference sequence). Complete variable domain (other parts from reference TRBV5-4 and TRBJ2-5): ETGVTQSPTHLIKTRGQQVTLRCSSQSGHNTVSWYQQALGQGPQFIFQYYREEENGRGNFPPRFSGLQFPNYSSELNVNALELDDSALYLCASSLGGREEETQYFGPGTRLLVL.

This clone was found once. The rearrangement links TRBV9 to TRBJ2-5; no clear D gene. Deletions cut 2 bases from V and 0 bases from J, with 8 bases between. Germline values: CDR1 SGDLS, CDR2 YYNGEE. The CDR3 totals 14 residues. Here the CDR3 DNA reads TGTGCCAGCAGCGTGAGCCCCCACCAAGAGACCCAGTACTTC. Translated, it gives CASSVSPHQETQYF.

This clone was detected only a few times. The chain couples TRBV28 to TRBJ1-5; no clear D. CDR3 length equals 14 residues. Germline CDR1 and CDR2: MDHEN and SYDVKM. The ends were cut back, 7 bases at V and 7 bases at J, with 17 bases in the middle. The CDR3 loop reads CASNVPGSGQPQHF. CDR3 in DNA: TGTGCCAGCAACGTTCCGGGTTCAGGACAGCCCCAGCATTTT.

The J gene is TRBJ1-3, the V gene TRBV27; TRBD1 is a possible D gene (5 bases). The CDR3 extends over 13 amino acids. The V end lost 3 bases, the J end lost 3 bases, and 6 bases lay between the germline ends. Germline CDR1 is MNHEY and CDR2 is SMNVEV (reference sequence). CDR3 in amino acids: CASSLTDGNTIYF. The CDR3 DNA is TGTGCCAGCAGTTTGACAGATGGAAACACCATATATTTT.

This rearrangement joins TRBV7-9 to TRBJ2-1; 7 bases are a match to TRBD2. Germline values: CDR1 SEHNR, CDR2 FQNEAQ (reference sequence). Germline trimming cut 5 bases from V and 10 bases from J; bases unmatched to any gene: 20. This CDR3 comprises 17 residues. The CDR3 sequence: CASSEGSGAGSLYEQFF. CDR3 coding DNA: TGTGCCAGCAGCGAGGGGTCCGGAGCGGGATCACTCTACGAGCAGTTCTTC.

The rearrangement links TRBV11-2 to TRBJ2-3; D ambiguous. CDR1 SGHAT and CDR2 FQNNGV come from the germline V gene. The CDR3 totals 13 residues. Trimming took off 3 bases at V and 4 bases at J, with 8 bases between the two ends. CDR3: CASSFTIADTQYF. The CDR3, as DNA: TGTGCCAGCAGCTTCACTATCGCAGATACGCAGTATTTT.

V gene TRBV7-9 combines with J gene TRBJ2-7; no definite D call. V gave up 6 bases and J gave up 6 bases, with 15 bases separating them. CDR1 is SEHNR and CDR2 is FQNEAQ in the germline V gene (reference sequence). CDR3 length equals 13 residues. CDR3 sequence (DNA): TGTGCCAGCAGGGGCTTGGATCGCAGCGAGCAGTACTTC. Protein sequence: CASRGLDRSEQYF.

The J gene is TRBJ2-5, the V gene TRBV29-1; D perhaps matches TRBD1 (6 bases). Matching the DNA end better, TRBJ2-7 makes the J call doubtful. The CDR3 has 13 amino acids. Germline V CDR1 and CDR2: SQVTM, ANQGSEA. Written as DNA, the CDR3 is TGCAGCGTTGTAAAGGACAGACCCTACGAGCAGTACTTC. It yields the protein CSVVKDRPYEQYF.

The chain carries TRBV19 and TRBJ2-5, with a tentative D call TRBD1 (5 bases). The V gene's germline CDR1 is LNHDA and CDR2 SQIVND (reference sequence). The CDR3 has 13 amino acids. The V and J ends lost 5 bases and 1 base respectively, with 8 bases between them. The CDR3 region is CASSDRGQETQYF. The CDR3 DNA is TGTGCCAGTAGTGATAGGGGCCAAGAGACCCAGTACTTC.